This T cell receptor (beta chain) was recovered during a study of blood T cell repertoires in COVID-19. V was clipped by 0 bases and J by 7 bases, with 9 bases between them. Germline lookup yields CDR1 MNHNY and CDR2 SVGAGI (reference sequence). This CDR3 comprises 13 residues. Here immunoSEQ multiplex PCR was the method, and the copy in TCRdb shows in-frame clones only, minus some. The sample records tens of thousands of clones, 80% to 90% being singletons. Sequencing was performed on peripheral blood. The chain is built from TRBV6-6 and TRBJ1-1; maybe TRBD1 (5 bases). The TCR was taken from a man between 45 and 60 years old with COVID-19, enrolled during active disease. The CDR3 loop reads CASSYSYDSEAFF. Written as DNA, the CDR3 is TGTGCCAGCAGTTACTCGTATGACAGTGAAGCTTTCTTT.